The 17 T cell receptor beta chains below were found in one sample sequenced in a study of OX40 agonist ivuxolimab in advanced cancers. Some clones are missing from TCRdb's copy, which holds only in-frame ones; the method was immunoSEQ multiplex PCR. The top ten hold less than 10% of the sample, which has about 82,000 clones, 92% seen once. The source material was CD4+ or CD8+ T cells sorted from blood, sampled in a trial of the OX40 agonist ivuxolimab. Source of these receptors: an adult with an advanced solid tumor such as melanoma, head and neck, liver or kidney cancer.

This chain connects TRBV9 to TRBJ2-4; tentatively, D is TRBD1 (5 bases). Germline V gene data show CDR1 as SGDLS and CDR2 as YYNGEE. There are 13 residues in the CDR3. V dropped 1 base and J dropped 8 bases, with 10 bases sitting between them. CDR3 sequence (DNA): TGTGCCAGCAGCGTATCAGGGTGGGACATTCAGTACTTC. Translating gives CASSVSGWDIQYF.

The chain carries TRBV19 and TRBJ2-1, with 10 positions matching TRBD2. This CDR3 has 15 amino acids. J gave up 5 bases and V 2 bases, and 3 bases lay outside the gene matches. From germline, CDR1 is LNHDA and CDR2 SQIVND (reference sequence). The CDR3 DNA reads as TGTGCCAGTAGTATATTCGGACTAGCGGACAATGAGCAGTTCTTC. Translation gives CASSIFGLADNEQFF. Complete variable domain (other parts from reference TRBV19 and TRBJ2-1): DGGITQSPKYLFRKEGQNVTLSCEQNLNHDAMYWYRQDPGQGLRLIYYSQIVNDFQKGDIAEGYSVSREKKESFPLTVTSAQKNPTAFYLCASSIFGLADNEQFFGPGTRLTVL.

The V call is TRBV5-1, the J call TRBJ1-4, with 8 bases fitting TRBD1. The CDR3 runs 16 residues. CDR1 is SGHRS and CDR2 is YFSETQ in the germline V gene. V shed 4 bases, J shed 1 base, and the junction held 6 bases outside the gene matches. The CDR3 spells CASSAPGQGTNEKLFF. In nucleotides, the CDR3 is TGCGCCAGCAGCGCCCCCGGACAGGGAACTAATGAAAAACTGTTTTTT.

The rearrangement uses TRBV7-9 and TRBJ2-7, with 8 positions matching TRBD1. CDR1 SEHNR and CDR2 FQNEAQ come from the germline V gene (reference sequence). V dropped 5 bases and J dropped 2; count of bases not matched to a gene: 8. CDR3 length: 15 amino acids. In DNA, the CDR3 is TGTGCCAGCAGCGAAACCCGGACAGGGACCTACGAGCAGTACTTC. Its protein is CASSETRTGTYEQYF.

This rearrangement joins TRBV7-6 to TRBJ2-7; D unresolved. V lost 2 bases and J lost 6, with 14 bases in between. Per the germline V gene, CDR1 is SGHVS and CDR2 is FNYEAQ. This CDR3 is 14 amino acids long. The CDR3 DNA is TGTGCCAGCAGCTTACGTGCAGTCAGTGGCGAGCAGTACTTC. Translated, it gives CASSLRAVSGEQYF.

This clone was observed once. The rearrangement joins TRBV9 to TRBJ1-1, with D possibly TRBD1 on 6 matching bases. V dropped 4 bases and J dropped 5 bases, with 18 bases sitting between them. Germline V gene data show CDR1 as SGDLS and CDR2 as YYNGEE. The CDR3 runs to 15 residues. CDR3 DNA: TGTGCCAGCAGCCATTGGGGGGGCGCCGCGACTGAAGCTTTCTTT. Amino acid sequence: CASSHWGGAATEAFF.

J is TRBJ2-5 and V is TRBV27; D is unresolved. V lost 3 bases and J 7 bases, leaving 15 bases between the germline ends. Germline V gene sequence: CDR1 MNHEY, CDR2 SMNVEV (reference sequence). CDR3 length: 14 amino acids. The CDR3 reads CASSLSPLGATQYF. CDR3 nucleotides: TGTGCCAGCAGTTTGTCCCCTTTAGGCGCGACCCAGTACTTC.

As to this clone: Other DNA sequences in this specimen translate into the identical CDR3. This chain links TRBV27 with TRBJ1-2; D is ambiguous. Germline CDR1 and CDR2: MNHEY and SMNVEV (reference sequence). V was pared by 3 bases and J by 2 bases, with 7 bases between. The CDR3 has 13 amino acids. The CDR3 bases are TGTGCCAGCAGTTTTGGTAGCAACTATGGCTACACCTTC. Translation gives CASSFGSNYGYTF.

This clone was observed a handful of times. This sequence joins TRBV7-8 and TRBJ1-2; 9 bases are shared with TRBD1. CDR3 size: 16 residues. Germline V lookup: CDR1 SGHVS, CDR2 FQNEAQ. The V segment lost 1 base and the J segment 4 bases; nucleotides outside the gene matches: 7. CDR3 coding DNA: TGTGCCAGCAGCTTAGTAGAACAGGGGGCCCTCTATGGCTACACCTTC. Its translation is CASSLVEQGALYGYTF.

The J gene is TRBJ1-1, the V gene TRBV7-8; D gene ambiguous. The CDR3 runs 13 residues. Trimming pared 1 base from V and 5 bases from J, leaving 8 bases between. Germline-derived CDR1 and CDR2 are SGHVS and FQNEAQ. The CDR3 spells CASSLGVGTEAFF. CDR3 bases: TGTGCCAGCAGCTTAGGGGTGGGGACTGAAGCTTTCTTT.

This chain connects TRBV5-1 to TRBJ1-2; D gene unclear. Per the germline V gene, CDR1 is SGHRS and CDR2 is YFSETQ. Trimming took off 7 bases at V and 5 bases at J, with 9 bases between the two ends. The CDR3 consists of 11 residues. The CDR3 coding sequence is TGCGCCAGCGGCATGGGGTATGGCTACACCTTC. This translates into CASGMGYGYTF.

The chain links TRBV27 to TRBJ1-2; 9 bases map to TRBD1. CDR3 length: 14 residues. Looked up from germline, CDR1 is MNHEY and CDR2 is SMNVEV (reference sequence). V shed 7 bases and J 3 bases; nucleotides not matched to a gene: 6. The CDR3 loop reads CASTYTGGDYGYTF. CDR3 nucleotide sequence: TGTGCCAGCACCTACACAGGGGGCGACTATGGCTACACCTTC.

With respect to this clone: One junction end disagrees with the germline gene, perhaps due to a read error. The chain recombines TRBV7-9 with TRBJ2-3, with a weak D call TRBD2 (6 bases). This CDR3 spans 16 amino acids. CDR1 SEHNR and CDR2 FQNEAQ come from the germline V gene (reference sequence). CDR3 loop: CVSSLDETSIADTQYF. The CDR3 DNA reads as TGTGTCAGCAGCTTGGACGAGACTAGTATCGCAGATACGCAGTATTTT.

This chain uses TRBV13 with TRBJ1-1, with 12 bases identical to TRBD1. V trimming: 1 base; J trimming: 10 bases; junction bases outside the gene matches: 7. CDR1 is PRHDT, CDR2 FYEKMQ, per germline (reference sequence). The CDR3 has 15 amino acids. The CDR3 coding sequence is TGTGCCAGCAGCTTAGTAGGGACAGGGGGCGGAGGAGCTTTCTTT. Translation: CASSLVGTGGGGAFF.

This sequence joins TRBV5-1 and TRBJ2-7; tentatively, D is TRBD1 or TRBD2 (5 bases each). CDR3 length equals 15 residues. V was pared by 0 bases and J by 5 bases, with 15 bases between. Germline V gene lookup returns CDR1 SGHRS and CDR2 YFSETQ. The CDR3 region has the DNA TGCGCCAGCAGCTTGGACGGGACCGCTTGGGACGAGCAGTACTTC. Encoded protein: CASSLDGTAWDEQYF.

The chain joins TRBV7-9 to TRBJ1-1; unclear D gene. The germline V and J ends were trimmed by 4 bases and 1 base, with 7 bases remaining between them. From germline, CDR1 is SEHNR and CDR2 FQNEAQ (reference sequence). The CDR3 consists of 13 residues. The CDR3 here is CASSSPPNTEAFF. The CDR3 region has the DNA TGTGCCAGCAGCTCCCCCCCGAACACTGAAGCTTTCTTT.

The rearrangement links TRBV9 to TRBJ1-1; perhaps TRBD1 as D (6 bases). V lost 0 bases and J 4 bases, leaving 7 bases between the germline ends. CDR1 SGDLS and CDR2 YYNGEE come from the germline V gene. The CDR3 totals 13 residues. CDR3 sequence reads: CASSVGGATEAFF. CDR3 bases: TGTGCCAGCAGCGTAGGGGGGGCCACTGAAGCTTTCTTT. The whole variable domain, remainder taken from reference TRBV9 and TRBJ1-1, is DSGVTQTPKHLITATGQRVTLRCSPRSGDLSVYWYQQSLDQGLQFLIQYYNGEERAKGNILERFSAQQFPDLHSELNLSSLELGDSALYFCASSVGGATEAFFGQGTRLTVV.